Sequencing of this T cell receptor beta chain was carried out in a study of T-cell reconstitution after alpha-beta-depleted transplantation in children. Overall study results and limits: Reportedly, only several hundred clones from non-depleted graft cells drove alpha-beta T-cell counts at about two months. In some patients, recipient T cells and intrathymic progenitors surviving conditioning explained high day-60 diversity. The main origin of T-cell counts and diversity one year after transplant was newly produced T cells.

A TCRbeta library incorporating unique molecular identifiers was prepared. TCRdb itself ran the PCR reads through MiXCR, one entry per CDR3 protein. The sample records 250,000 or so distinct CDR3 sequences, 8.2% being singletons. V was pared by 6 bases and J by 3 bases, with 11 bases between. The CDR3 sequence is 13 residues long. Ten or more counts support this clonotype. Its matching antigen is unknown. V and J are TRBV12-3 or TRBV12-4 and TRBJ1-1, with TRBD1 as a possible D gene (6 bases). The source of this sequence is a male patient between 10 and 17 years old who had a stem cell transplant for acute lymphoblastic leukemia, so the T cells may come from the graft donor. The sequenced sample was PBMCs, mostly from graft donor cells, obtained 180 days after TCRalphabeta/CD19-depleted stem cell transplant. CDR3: CASRLTGYTEAFF. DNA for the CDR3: TGTGCCAGCAGGCTCACAGGGTACACTGAAGCTTTCTTT.